Below are 9 T cell receptor beta chains sequenced from a single sample in a study of cytomegalovirus exposure and HLA in healthy donors. It was with 60 Vbeta and 13 Jbeta primers that the PCR ran. Data came from immunoSEQ multiplex PCR; TCRdb stores just in-frame clones and leaves some out. Of 150,000 to 200,000 clones in the sample, roughly 80% were seen once. The sample comprised PBMCs. The receptor source for this set is a male donor in good health and CMV-seronegative.

The chain uses TRBV28 and TRBJ2-7; 8 nucleotides line up with TRBD2. Germline lookup yields CDR1 MDHEN and CDR2 SYDVKM. This CDR3 spans 17 amino acids. The V and J ends lost 6 bases and 3 bases, in that order; junction bases with no gene match: 16. CDR3 nucleotide sequence: TGTGCCAGCAGCCACTCGGGGGGGCGGGTTAGTGTCTACGAGCAGTACTTC. Protein: CASSHSGGRVSVYEQYF. The full variable domain, its missing parts supplied by reference TRBV28 and TRBJ2-7, is DVKVTQSSRYLVKRTGEKVFLECVQDMDHENMFWYRQDPGLGLRLIYFSYDVKMKEKGDIPEGYSVSREKKERFSLILESASTNQTSMYLCASSHSGGRVSVYEQYFGPGTRLTVT.

V gene TRBV7-2 combines with J gene TRBJ1-2; D remains unclear. Germline assignment: CDR1 SGHTA and CDR2 FQGNSA. Trimming stripped 3 bases from V and 7 bases from J, with 15 bases between. The CDR3 consists of 14 residues. The CDR3 nucleotides are TGTGCCAGCAGCTTGGTCCGGGGAAGTTCTGGCTACACCTTC. Its translation: CASSLVRGSSGYTF. Using reference TRBV7-2 and TRBJ1-2 for the parts outside the CDR3, the full variable domain is GAGVSQSPSNKVTEKGKDVELRCDPISGHTALYWYRQSLGQGLEFLIYFQGNSAPDKSGLPSDRFSAERTGGSVSTLTIQRTQQEDSAVYLCASSLVRGSSGYTFGSGTRLTVV.

The chain links TRBV11-2 to TRBJ1-4, with no clear D. V dropped 2 bases and J dropped 7 bases, with 23 bases sitting between them. The CDR3 consists of 18 residues. CDR1 and CDR2 (germline): SGHAT, FQNNGV. The CDR3 protein is CASSLTHNAPDRGEKLFF. The CDR3 DNA follows: TGTGCCAGCAGCTTAACTCATAACGCCCCCGACCGGGGTGAAAAACTGTTTTTT.

The gene calls are TRBV19 and TRBJ2-6; 7 bases are shared with TRBD1. J was trimmed by 0 bases and V by 5 bases; bases with no gene match: 13. The CDR3 loop spans 19 amino acids. Per germline, CDR1 LNHDA and CDR2 SQIVND (reference sequence). The CDR3 DNA follows: TGTGCCAGTAGTTTTCCGATCCGACAGGGCCGCTCTGGGGCCAACGTCCTGACTTTC. Its translation: CASSFPIRQGRSGANVLTF.

The chain couples TRBV11-1 to TRBJ2-1; TRBD1 is a possible D gene (7 bases). The CDR3 has 14 residues. V was pared by 6 bases and J by 8 bases, with 17 bases between. Germline values: CDR1 SGHAT, CDR2 FQDESV (reference sequence). CDR3 residues: CASSFYRGGDEQFF. The CDR3 DNA reads TGTGCCAGCAGTTTCTACAGGGGCGGGGATGAGCAGTTCTTC.

The chain couples TRBV29-1 to TRBJ1-2; 10 bases agree with TRBD1. Germline values: CDR1 SQVTM, CDR2 ANQGSEA. The trim removed 6 bases at V and 8 bases at J, leaving 6 bases unmatched. The CDR3 totals 12 residues. DNA for the CDR3: TGCAGCGTAAACGGACAGGGGGAAGGCTACACCTTC. Translating it yields CSVNGQGEGYTF.

V and J are TRBV18 and TRBJ2-1, with 10 bases fitting TRBD2. With 3 bases clipped from V and 8 bases from J, the junction kept 10 bases outside the gene matches. The CDR3 consists of 16 residues. CDR1 and CDR2 from the germline V gene are KGHSH and LQKENI. CDR3 loop: CASSPGIAGGGDEQFF. In DNA form, the CDR3 reads TGTGCCAGCTCACCTGGTATAGCGGGAGGTGGCGATGAGCAGTTCTTC.

The V gene is TRBV20-1, the J gene TRBJ2-1; D unclear. CDR3 length: 11 residues. V was pared by 8 bases and J by 4 bases, with 9 bases between. Germline V gene lookup returns CDR1 DFQATT and CDR2 SNEGSKA (reference sequence). The DNA for the CDR3 is TGCAGTCAAGAGAATTACAATGAGCAGTTCTTC. Protein product: CSQENYNEQFF.

The chain couples TRBV12-5 to TRBJ1-2, with 10 bases aligning to TRBD1. With V trimmed by 5 bases and J by 8 bases, 5 bases remained unmatched. The CDR3 covers 13 residues. Germline V CDR1 and CDR2: LGHNT, FRNRAP. The CDR3 is CASGLGQGDGYTF. The CDR3, as DNA: TGTGCTAGTGGTCTCGGACAGGGGGACGGCTACACCTTC. Looking up the rest from reference TRBV12-5 and TRBJ1-2 gives the full variable domain: DARVTQTPRHKVTEMGQEVTMRCQPILGHNTVFWYRQTMMQGLELLAYFRNRAPLDDSGMPKDRFSAEMPDATLATLKIQPSEPRDSAVYFCASGLGQGDGYTFGSGTRLTVV.